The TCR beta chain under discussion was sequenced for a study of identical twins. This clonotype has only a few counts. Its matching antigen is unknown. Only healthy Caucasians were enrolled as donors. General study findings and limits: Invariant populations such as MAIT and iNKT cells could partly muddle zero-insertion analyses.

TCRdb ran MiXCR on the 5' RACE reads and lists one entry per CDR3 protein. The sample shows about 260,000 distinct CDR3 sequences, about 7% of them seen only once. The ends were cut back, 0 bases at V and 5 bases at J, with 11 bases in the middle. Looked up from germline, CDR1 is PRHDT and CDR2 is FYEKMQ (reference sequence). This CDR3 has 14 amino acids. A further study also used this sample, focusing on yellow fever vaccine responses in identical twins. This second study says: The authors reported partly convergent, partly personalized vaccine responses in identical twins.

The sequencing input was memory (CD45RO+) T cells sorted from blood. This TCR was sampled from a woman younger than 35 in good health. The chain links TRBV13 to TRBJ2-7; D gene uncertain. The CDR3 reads CASSLGVSRNEQYF. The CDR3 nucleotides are TGTGCCAGCAGCTTAGGGGTCTCCAGGAACGAGCAGTACTTC. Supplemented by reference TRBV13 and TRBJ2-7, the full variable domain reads AAGVIQSPRHLIKEKRETATLKCYPIPRHDTVYWYQQGPGQDPQFLISFYEKMQSDKGSIPDRFSAQQFSDYHSELNMSSLELGDSALYFCASSLGVSRNEQYFGPGTRLTVT.